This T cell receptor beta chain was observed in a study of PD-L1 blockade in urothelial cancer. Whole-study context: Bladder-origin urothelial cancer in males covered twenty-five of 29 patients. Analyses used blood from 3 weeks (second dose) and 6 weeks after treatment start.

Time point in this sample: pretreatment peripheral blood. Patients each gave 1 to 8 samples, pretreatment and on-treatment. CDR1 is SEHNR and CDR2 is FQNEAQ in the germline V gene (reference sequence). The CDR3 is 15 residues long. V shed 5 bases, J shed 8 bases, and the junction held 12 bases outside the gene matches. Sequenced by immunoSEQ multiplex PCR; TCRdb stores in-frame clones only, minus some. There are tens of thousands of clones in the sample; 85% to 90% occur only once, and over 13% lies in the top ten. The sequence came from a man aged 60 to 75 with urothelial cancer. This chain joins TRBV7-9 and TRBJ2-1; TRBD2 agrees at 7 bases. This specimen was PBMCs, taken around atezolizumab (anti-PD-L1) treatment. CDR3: CASSPWGRVVHEQFF. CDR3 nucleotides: TGTGCCAGCAGCCCCTGGGGGAGGGTAGTCCATGAGCAGTTCTTC.